The clone carrying this T cell receptor (beta chain) was counted many times. Antigen: not known. Time point here: pre-sensitization, week 0. Sample treatment: therapeutic diphenylcyclopropenone sensitization with weekly scalp DPC. Total RNA was extracted from unfractionated whole blood. Investigators collected blood before applying each patch test. Individual cDNA molecules received unique molecular identifiers in the library. TCRdb processed the RACE reads anew with MiXCR; each CDR3 protein has one entry. In the table there are roughly 34,000 distinct CDR3 sequences, 10% of which are singletons. These data come from a study of human T cells and chemical hapten exposure. The wider study: Small volume differences among pooled libraries mainly caused per-sample TCR yield variation. The study, taken as a whole, reports: Sensitizing with DPC caused no change in TCRs above 1 in 1000 frequency.

V dropped 2 bases and J dropped 3 bases, with 5 bases sitting between them. Germline-derived CDR1 and CDR2 are SGHDT and YYEEEE. The CDR3 runs to 12 residues. V usage is TRBV5-6 and J usage is TRBJ1-1; D is unresolved. This receptor was taken from a man between 50 and 59 years old with alopecia areata. Some clones in this sample may be carry-over from other donors' samples. Specimen: whole blood, collected in connection with sensitization to the hapten diphenylcyclopropenone (DPC). The CDR3 DNA sequence: TGTGCCAGCAGCTTTGAATACACTGAAGCTTTCTTT. It yields the protein CASSFEYTEAFF.